The 5 T cell receptor beta chains in this list originate from one sample, sequenced in a study of CD8+CD57+ T cells in acquired aplastic anemia (dated by TCRdb to the late 2010s). Flow cytometry had shown CD8+CD57+ cell expansion in the patients selected for sequencing. Instrument used: Illumina HiSeq 2000. Genomic DNA was used as template for profiling of TCR beta VDJ combinations and CDR3 sequences. TCRdb reworked the public reads: Q25 trimming with fastp, MiXCR clone assembly, productive beta chains retained. Records with the same CDR3 protein are collapsed into one entry carrying the most frequent genes and DNA. The sample table shows approximately 300,000 distinct CDR3 sequences, and approximately 60% are seen once. The ten largest make up 1% to 1.5% of the sample. The specimen sequenced was sorted CD4+, CD8+, or CD8+CD57+ T cells (not recorded which) from PBMCs. Every receptor here comes from a human donor with aplastic anemia.

The chain carries TRBV19 and TRBJ1-1; weak D call: TRBD1 (6 bases). V was shortened by 5 bases and J by 5 bases, with 12 bases between the two germline ends. Germline V gives CDR1 LNHDA, CDR2 SQIVND (reference sequence). There are 13 residues in the CDR3. CDR3 nucleotide sequence: TGTGCCAGTAGTGGGGGGCGCGCAACTGAAGCTTTCTTT. The encoded protein is CASSGGRATEAFF.

The chain recombines TRBV19 with TRBJ1-2, with 7 bases identical to TRBD1. Germline-derived CDR1 and CDR2 are LNHDA and SQIVND (reference sequence). Unmatched junction bases numbered 6, after V lost 7 bases and J lost 1 base. This CDR3 is built from 14 residues. The CDR3 loop reads CASMDRSSNYGYTF. CDR3 nucleotide sequence: TGTGCCAGTATGGACAGGAGCAGTAACTATGGCTACACCTTC.

This clonotype was observed many times. The V gene is TRBV6-1, the J gene TRBJ2-7, with TRBD2 identical over 11 bases. The CDR3 spans 14 residues. The ends lost 6 bases at V and 4 bases at J; junction bases unmatched: 5. The germline CDR1 and CDR2 sequences are MNHNS and SASEGT. The CDR3 is CASSLAGGRYEQYF. CDR3 bases: TGTGCCAGCAGCCTAGCGGGAGGACGGTACGAGCAGTACTTC.

This clonotype was counted ten times or more. The chain carries TRBV7-3 and TRBJ2-5; D could derive from TRBD1 or TRBD2 (5 bases each). V was pared by 5 bases and J by 4 bases, with 11 bases between. The CDR3 contains 13 residues. Per the germline V gene, CDR1 is SGHTA and CDR2 is FQGTGA. In DNA form, the CDR3 reads TGTGCCAGCAGCCCCCCTGGGGGAGAGACCCAGTACTTC. Amino acid sequence: CASSPPGGETQYF.

This clonotype has only a few counts. The chain links TRBV7-9 to TRBJ1-6; D gene ambiguous. V lost 1 base and J 11 bases, leaving 3 bases between the germline ends. CDR1 and CDR2 (germline): SEHNR, FQNEAQ (reference sequence). The length of the CDR3 is 11 residues. The CDR3 reads CASSLGPPLHF. Written as DNA, the CDR3 is TGTGCCAGCAGCTTAGGTCCACCCCTCCACTTT.